The 11 T cell receptor beta chains below all came from one sample that was sequenced in a study of T cells in Graves' hyperthyroidism and ophthalmopathy (dated by TCRdb to about 2019). The protocol used for the library was multiplex PCR. This sample was sequenced with an Illumina HiSeq 2000. TCR beta CDR3 regions were amplified from RNA transcripts. A first-round RT-PCR of the TCR CDR3 used the HTBI primer set with the Qiagen OneStep RT-PCR kit. TCRdb redid the processing of the public reads, applying fastp at Q25 and MiXCR, and retained in-frame beta chains. CDR3 protein duplicates are merged, each entry listing the most common genes and DNA. The sample data list about 560,000 distinct CDR3 sequences, and around 13% of these were observed just once. The ten most abundant clones make up approximately 15% of the sample. The sequencing sample was made of blood. The source is a woman aged 40-49 years with Graves' hyperthyroidism.

This clonotype was recorded a few times. The rearrangement joins TRBV9 to TRBJ2-1, with 10 positions matching TRBD2. CDR3 length: 16 amino acids. J gave up 4 bases and V 3 bases, and 7 bases lay outside the gene matches. Germline lookup yields CDR1 SGDLS and CDR2 YYNGEE. The CDR3 DNA reads as TGTGCCAGCAGCGCGGGACTAGCGCTCTTATACAATGAGCAGTTCTTC. Translation: CASSAGLALLYNEQFF.

There are many counts of this clonotype. This sequence joins TRBV5-1 and TRBJ1-1; tentative D call: TRBD1 (5 bases). Germline lookup yields CDR1 SGHRS and CDR2 YFSETQ. There are 15 residues in the CDR3. V lost 3 bases to trimming and J lost 0 bases, with 12 bases between them. CDR3 bases: TGCGCCAGCAGCTCGGACATCTTGATGAACACTGAAGCTTTCTTT. Protein sequence: CASSSDILMNTEAFF.

This clonotype was recorded many times. J is TRBJ1-2 and V is TRBV6-1; 8 bases align to TRBD1. The germline V gene encodes CDR1 MNHNS and CDR2 SASEGT. The length of the CDR3 is 13 residues. The V and J ends lost 7 bases and 6 bases, in that order; junction bases with no gene match: 7. This CDR3 reads CASTGQGGDGYTF. CDR3 DNA sequence: TGTGCCAGCACCGGACAGGGAGGAGATGGCTACACCTTC.

In this sample, this clonotype turned up a few times. J is TRBJ2-2 and V is TRBV30, with D tentatively TRBD1 (5 bases). Trimming took 8 bases from V and 1 from J, leaving 11 bases between them. CDR1 and CDR2 (germline): GTSNPN, SVGIG (reference sequence). This CDR3 has 13 amino acids. The CDR3 here is CALRGGNTGELFF. The DNA for the CDR3 is TGTGCCCTAAGGGGCGGGAACACCGGGGAGCTGTTTTTT.

This clonotype was seen a few times. V and J are TRBV3-1 and TRBJ2-7; D possibly corresponds to TRBD2 (6 bases). The ends were cut back, 4 bases at V and 6 bases at J, with 13 bases in the middle. CDR1 and CDR2 (germline): LGHDT, YNNKEL (reference sequence). This CDR3 has 13 residues. CDR3 in amino acids: CASSPFAGPEQYF. CDR3 DNA: TGTGCCAGCAGCCCCTTCGCGGGGCCCGAGCAGTACTTC.

This clonotype has a count of ten or more. The chain has TRBV28 and TRBJ1-5; the match to TRBD1 covers 8 bases. CDR1 is MDHEN, CDR2 SYDVKM, per germline. The CDR3 has 17 amino acids. The ends lost 2 bases at V and 0 bases at J; junction bases unmatched: 6. The CDR3 DNA follows: TGTGCCAGCAGTTTAATCGGACAGGGCTATAGCAATCAGCCCCAGCATTTT. Amino acids: CASSLIGQGYSNQPQHF.

This clonotype was recorded many times. The chain combines TRBV2 with TRBJ1-1, with 9 bases matching TRBD1. The CDR3 sequence is 15 residues long. Trimming removed 2 bases from V and 4 bases from J; junction bases left unmatched: 5. Germline V gives CDR1 SNHLY, CDR2 FYNNEI. This CDR3 reads CASSERTGASTEAFF. The CDR3 nucleotides read TGTGCCAGCAGTGAAAGGACAGGGGCTTCCACTGAAGCTTTCTTT.

This clonotype was observed many times. The chain carries TRBV6-1 and TRBJ1-5; the D gene is possibly TRBD1 (6 bases). Germline V gene lookup returns CDR1 MNHNS and CDR2 SASEGT. Trimming pared 3 bases from V and 5 bases from J, leaving 20 bases between. The CDR3 has 17 amino acids. The CDR3 sequence: CASSDTRGGLQYQPQHF. The CDR3 coding sequence is TGTGCCAGCAGTGATACCAGGGGCGGTCTACAATATCAGCCCCAGCATTTT.

This chain links TRBV28 with TRBJ1-5; D assignment may be TRBD1 or TRBD2 (5 bases each). The J call could be wrong; TRBJ2-3 is a better fit for the DNA end. This CDR3 has 13 amino acids. Per the germline V gene, CDR1 is MDHEN and CDR2 is SYDVKM. In DNA form, the CDR3 reads TGTGCCAGCAGTGGGGCTAGCAATCAGCCCCAGTATTTT. Translated, it gives CASSGASNQPQYF.

As for this clonotype: A much larger clone differs by one base, so this may be a read error. This CDR3 reads CSAVLGPSNQLQHF. As DNA, the CDR3 is TGCAGTGCTGTCCTCGGCCCTAGCAATCAGCTCCAGCATTTT. The V call is TRBV20-1, the J call TRBJ1-5; D not resolved. The germline V gene encodes CDR1 DFQATT and CDR2 SNEGSKA (reference sequence). CDR3 length equals 14 residues.

The chain combines TRBV28 with TRBJ1-5, with a weak D call TRBD1 (5 bases). The CDR3 runs to 12 residues. From germline, CDR1 is MDHEN and CDR2 SYDVKM. The V end lost 10 bases, the J end lost 1 base, and 8 bases lay between the germline ends. The CDR3 region has the DNA TGTGCCACACAGGTGAGCAATCAGCCCCAGCATTTT. Translating it yields CATQVSNQPQHF. Complete variable domain (other parts from reference TRBV28 and TRBJ1-5): DVKVTQSSRYLVKRTGEKVFLECVQDMDHENMFWYRQDPGLGLRLIYFSYDVKMKEKGDIPEGYSVSREKKERFSLILESASTNQTSMYLCATQVSNQPQHFGDGTRLSIL.